This T cell receptor beta chain was identified during a study of blood T cells in healthy people across ages. CDR3 length: 17 amino acids. Germline-derived CDR1 and CDR2 are LGHDT and YNNKEL (reference sequence). Primers used in a second PCR of about 6 to 12 cycles were a sample-barcoded 5' primer and a J-beta primer mix. Each CDR3 protein gets one entry after TCRdb re-called the 5' RACE reads with MiXCR. The sample has about 1.6 million distinct CDR3 sequences; 30% to 40% are singletons. Sequences were obtained from blood. The chain recombines TRBV3-1 with TRBJ2-4; tentatively, D is TRBD1 or TRBD2 (5 bases each). The J call may be incorrect, as the DNA end agrees better with TRBJ2-7. The receptor comes from a woman aged 25 to 45 in good health. The CDR3 here is CASSQGTGTLFFYEQYF. Written as DNA, the CDR3 is TGTGCCAGCAGCCAAGGCACCGGGACCCTCTTTTTCTACGAGCAGTACTTC.